This entry lists 15 T cell receptor beta chains sequenced from one sample in a study of shared clonotypes between healthy human individuals. Assay used: immunoSEQ multiplex PCR; TCRdb lists only in-frame clones, some missing. This table holds some 1,100,000 clones, about 80% found once. The sample was memory CD4+ T cells from PBMCs. Subset denoted: CD45RA-negative fraction. The receptors come from a man younger than 30 in good health. Some clones in this sample may be carry-over from other donors' samples.

In this sample, this clone turned up many times. Distinct nucleotide sequences in the sample also encode this CDR3. The chain carries TRBV4-3 and TRBJ1-5; no firm D call. The CDR3 extends over 13 amino acids. Germline CDR1 reads LGHNA; CDR2 reads YSLEER. V lost 0 bases, J lost 4 bases, and 4 bases lay in between. This CDR3 reads CASSQDRNQPQHF. DNA for the CDR3: TGCGCCAGCAGCCAAGATAGGAATCAGCCCCAGCATTTT.

The genes are TRBV28 and TRBJ1-4; TRBD1 matches at 8 bases. The CDR3 length is 12 residues. V trimming: 8 bases; J trimming: 8 bases; junction bases outside the gene matches: 4. Germline lookup yields CDR1 MDHEN and CDR2 SYDVKM. As DNA, the CDR3 is TGTGCCAGCGGACAGGGAGGCGAAAAACTGTTTTTT. Its protein product is CASGQGGEKLFF.

This chain joins TRBV7-8 and TRBJ2-7; D is uncertain. The CDR3 loop spans 15 amino acids. The V end was cut by 1 base, the J end by 3 bases, with 13 bases between. Per germline, CDR1 SGHVS and CDR2 FQNEAQ. The CDR3 DNA reads as TGTGCCAGCAGCTTAGAGGTGGCAGCCCTCTACGAGCAGTACTTC. Amino acid sequence: CASSLEVAALYEQYF.

Comments on this clone: At the DNA level, this CDR3 is encoded by other sequences in the same sample as well. The chain has TRBV5-1 and TRBJ2-6; D is unclear. V was pared by 0 bases and J by 2 bases, with 3 bases between. The CDR3 sequence is 14 residues long. Germline CDR1 reads SGHRS; CDR2 reads YFSETQ. Written as DNA, the CDR3 is TGCGCCAGCAGCTTGGCCACTGGGGCCAACGTCCTGACTTTC. Translating it yields CASSLATGANVLTF.

This chain connects TRBV27 to TRBJ2-5, with 9 bases lining up with TRBD2. The assigned J gene may be wrong: the sequence end matches TRBJ2-7 better. There are 15 residues in the CDR3. CDR1 MNHEY and CDR2 SMNVEV come from the germline V gene (reference sequence). The CDR3 spells CASSLSVAGVYEQYF. CDR3 nucleotides: TGTGCCAGCAGTTTATCGGTAGCGGGAGTCTACGAGCAGTACTTC.

The chain recombines TRBV7-2 with TRBJ2-1, with 13 bases identical to TRBD2. The CDR3 is 19 amino acids. V shed 5 bases, J shed 2 bases, and the junction held 12 bases outside the gene matches. Germline CDR1 is SGHTA and CDR2 is FQGNSA. The CDR3 spells CASSAAGTSGIGAYNEQFF. The DNA of the CDR3 is TGTGCCAGCAGCGCAGCCGGGACTAGCGGGATCGGGGCCTACAATGAGCAGTTCTTC.

With respect to this clone: Distinct nucleotide sequences in the sample also encode this CDR3. This sequence joins TRBV5-1 and TRBJ2-7, with 13 bases matching TRBD2. With V trimmed by 3 bases and J by 4 bases, 1 base remained unmatched. This CDR3 spans 14 amino acids. Germline CDR1 reads SGHRS; CDR2 reads YFSETQ. The CDR3 protein is CASSWTSGSYEQYF. The CDR3 coding sequence is TGCGCCAGCAGCTGGACTAGCGGGAGTTACGAGCAGTACTTC.

This clone has more than one count but fewer than ten. This chain connects TRBV5-1 to TRBJ1-2, with D perhaps TRBD1 (5 bases). Germline V gene data show CDR1 as SGHRS and CDR2 as YFSETQ. The V end lost 0 bases, the J end lost 2 bases, and 11 bases lay between the germline ends. The CDR3 runs to 15 residues. The CDR3 DNA is TGCGCCAGCAGCTTGGTATTGGGGGACAACTATGGCTACACCTTC. Translating gives CASSLVLGDNYGYTF.

The rearrangement uses TRBV30 and TRBJ2-4; 7 bases align to TRBD2. V lost 6 bases, J lost 5 bases, and 7 bases stayed unmatched. Germline CDR1 and CDR2: GTSNPN and SVGIG (reference sequence). The CDR3 is 13 residues long. The CDR3 DNA reads as TGTGCCTGTGGGCGGGAGCCCCAAAACATTCAGTACTTC. As protein: CACGREPQNIQYF.

This clone has at least ten counts. The V call is TRBV4-2, the J call TRBJ2-5; perhaps D is TRBD1 or TRBD2 (6 bases each). The germline V gene has CDR1 LGHNA and CDR2 YNFKEQ. With 1 base removed from V and 3 bases from J, the gap between germline ends came to 15 bases. CDR3 length: 16 amino acids. The chain's CDR3 is CASSQGSGGGEETQYF. The CDR3 DNA follows: TGTGCCAGCAGCCAAGGATCCGGAGGGGGAGAAGAGACCCAGTACTTC.

To note about this clone: Other nucleotide sequences in the sample specify the same CDR3. The chain has TRBV30 and TRBJ2-7; 7 bases line up with TRBD1. J was trimmed by 0 bases and V by 2 bases; bases with no gene match: 4. This CDR3 contains 14 residues. Germline loops: CDR1 GTSNPN, CDR2 SVGIG (reference sequence). CDR3 amino acids: CAWSTGAGSYEQYF. The CDR3 coding sequence is TGTGCCTGGAGTACAGGGGCCGGCTCCTACGAGCAGTACTTC.

The chain recombines TRBV11-1 with TRBJ2-2, with a tentative D call TRBD2 (5 bases). Per germline, CDR1 SGHAT and CDR2 FQDESV (reference sequence). The CDR3 extends over 14 amino acids. Trimming removed 3 bases from V and 6 bases from J, with 11 bases in between. CDR3 residues: CASSFRRQAGELFF. CDR3 DNA: TGTGCCAGCAGCTTTAGGAGGCAGGCCGGGGAGCTGTTTTTT.

The rearrangement uses TRBV11-3 and TRBJ2-1, with D maybe TRBD2 (7 bases). CDR1 is SGHNT, CDR2 YENEEA, per germline. The ends were cut back, 5 bases at V and 8 bases at J, with 16 bases in the middle. CDR3 length: 14 residues. The CDR3 here is CASSPNPGGDEQFF. CDR3 nucleotide sequence: TGTGCCAGCAGCCCGAACCCGGGGGGCGATGAGCAGTTCTTC.

This chain joins TRBV5-1 and TRBJ2-6, with D perhaps matching TRBD1 (5 bases). V was pared by 1 base and J by 0 bases, with 14 bases between. This CDR3 comprises 18 residues. Germline CDR1 is SGHRS and CDR2 is YFSETQ. CDR3 amino acids: CASSLMGQGSSGANVLTF. The CDR3 DNA follows: TGCGCCAGCAGCTTGATGGGGCAGGGCAGCTCTGGGGCCAACGTCCTGACTTTC.

The CDR3 DNA reads TGTGCCAGCAGCCCAATCACCAGCAGGGGAAGTGATGGCTACACCTTC. Translating it yields CASSPITSRGSDGYTF. The chain combines TRBV5-8 with TRBJ1-2; TRBD1 is a possible D gene (6 bases). The CDR3 sequence is 16 residues long. The V end lost 4 bases, the J end lost 6 bases, and 22 bases lay between the germline ends. Germline values: CDR1 SGHTS, CDR2 YDEGEE.